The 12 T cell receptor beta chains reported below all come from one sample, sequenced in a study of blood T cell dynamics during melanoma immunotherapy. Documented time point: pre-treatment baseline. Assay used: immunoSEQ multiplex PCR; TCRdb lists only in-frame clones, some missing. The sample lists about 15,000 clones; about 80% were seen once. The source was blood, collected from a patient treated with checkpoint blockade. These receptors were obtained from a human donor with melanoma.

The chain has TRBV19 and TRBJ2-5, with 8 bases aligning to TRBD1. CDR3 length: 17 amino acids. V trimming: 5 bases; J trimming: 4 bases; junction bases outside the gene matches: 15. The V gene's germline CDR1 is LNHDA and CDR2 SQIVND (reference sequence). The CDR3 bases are TGTGCCAGTAGTCGACAGGGGACAGGCGGGTTCTCAGAGACCCAGTACTTC. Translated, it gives CASSRQGTGGFSETQYF.

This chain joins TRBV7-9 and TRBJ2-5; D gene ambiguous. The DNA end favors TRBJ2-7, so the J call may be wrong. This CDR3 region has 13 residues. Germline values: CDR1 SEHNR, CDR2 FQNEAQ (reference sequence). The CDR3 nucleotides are TGTGCCAGCAGCTTAGACAGCTCCTACGAGCAGTACTTC. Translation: CASSLDSSYEQYF.

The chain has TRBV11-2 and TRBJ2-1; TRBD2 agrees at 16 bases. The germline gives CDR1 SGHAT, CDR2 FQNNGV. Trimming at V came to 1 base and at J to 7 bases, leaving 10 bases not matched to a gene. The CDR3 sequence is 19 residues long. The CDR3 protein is CASSLGGTSGRALRNEQFF. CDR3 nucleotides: TGTGCCAGCAGCTTAGGGGGGACTAGCGGGAGGGCCCTTCGTAATGAGCAGTTCTTC.

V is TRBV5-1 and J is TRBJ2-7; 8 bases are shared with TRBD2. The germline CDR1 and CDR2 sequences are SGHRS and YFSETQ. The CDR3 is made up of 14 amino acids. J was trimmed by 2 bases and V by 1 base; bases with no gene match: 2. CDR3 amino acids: CASSLTGGAYEQYF. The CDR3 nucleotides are TGCGCCAGCAGCTTGACCGGGGGGGCCTACGAGCAGTACTTC.

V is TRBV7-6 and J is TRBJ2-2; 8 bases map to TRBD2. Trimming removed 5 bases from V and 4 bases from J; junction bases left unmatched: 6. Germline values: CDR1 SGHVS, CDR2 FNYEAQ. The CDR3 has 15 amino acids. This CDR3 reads CASSIKRESTGELFF. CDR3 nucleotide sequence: TGTGCCAGCAGCATAAAGCGGGAGTCCACCGGGGAGCTGTTTTTT.

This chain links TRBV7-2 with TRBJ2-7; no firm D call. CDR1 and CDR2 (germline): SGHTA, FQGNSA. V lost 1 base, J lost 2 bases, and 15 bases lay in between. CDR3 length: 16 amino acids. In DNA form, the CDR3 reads TGTGCCAGCAGCTTAGAACTCCGCGACCGGACCTACGAGCAGTACTTC. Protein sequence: CASSLELRDRTYEQYF.

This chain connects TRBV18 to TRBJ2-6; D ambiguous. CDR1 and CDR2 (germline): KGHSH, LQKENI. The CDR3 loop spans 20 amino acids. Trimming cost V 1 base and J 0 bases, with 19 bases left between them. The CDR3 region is CASSPQVLAAASSGANVLTF. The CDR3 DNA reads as TGTGCCAGCTCACCACAAGTACTCGCGGCAGCTAGCTCTGGGGCCAACGTCCTGACTTTC. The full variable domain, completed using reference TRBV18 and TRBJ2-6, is NAGVMQNPRHLVRRRGQEARLRCSPMKGHSHVYWYRQLPEEGLKFMVYLQKENIIDESGMPKERFSAEFPKEGPSILRIQQVVRGDSAAYFCASSPQVLAAASSGANVLTFGAGSRLTVL.

CDR3 amino acids: CASSTGTPNSPLHF. CDR3 nucleotides: TGTGCCTCTTCGACCGGGACACCAAATTCACCCCTCCACTTT. V usage is TRBV30 and J usage is TRBJ1-6, with a weak D call TRBD1 (6 bases). The V and J ends lost 7 bases and 7 bases respectively, with 17 bases between them. The CDR3 has 14 residues. Germline values: CDR1 GTSNPN, CDR2 SVGIG (reference sequence).

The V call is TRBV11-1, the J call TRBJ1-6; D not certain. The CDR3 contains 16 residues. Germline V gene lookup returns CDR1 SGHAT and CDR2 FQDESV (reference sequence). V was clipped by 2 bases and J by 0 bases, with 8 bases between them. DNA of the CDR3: TGTGCCAGCAGCTTATTGGGAAGCTCCTATAATTCACCCCTCCACTTT. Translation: CASSLLGSSYNSPLHF.

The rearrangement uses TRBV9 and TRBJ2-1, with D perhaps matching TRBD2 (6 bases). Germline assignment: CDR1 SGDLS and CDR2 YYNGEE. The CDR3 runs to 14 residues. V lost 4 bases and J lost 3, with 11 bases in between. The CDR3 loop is CASSLEAGYNEQFF. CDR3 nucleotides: TGTGCCAGCAGCCTGGAAGCGGGCTACAATGAGCAGTTCTTC. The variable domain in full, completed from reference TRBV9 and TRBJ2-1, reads DSGVTQTPKHLITATGQRVTLRCSPRSGDLSVYWYQQSLDQGLQFLIQYYNGEERAKGNILERFSAQQFPDLHSELNLSSLELGDSALYFCASSLEAGYNEQFFGPGTRLTVL.

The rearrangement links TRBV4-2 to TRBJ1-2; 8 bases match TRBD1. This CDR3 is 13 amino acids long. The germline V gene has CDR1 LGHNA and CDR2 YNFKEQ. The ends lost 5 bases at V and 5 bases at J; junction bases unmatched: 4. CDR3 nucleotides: TGTGCCAGCAGCACCGGACAGGGATATGGCTACACCTTC. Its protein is CASSTGQGYGYTF.

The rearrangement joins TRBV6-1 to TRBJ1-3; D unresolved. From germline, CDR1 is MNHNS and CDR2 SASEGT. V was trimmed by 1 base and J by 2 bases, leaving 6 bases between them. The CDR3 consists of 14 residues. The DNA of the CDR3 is TGTGCCAGCAGTGAAGACCGGCCTGGAAACACCATATATTTT. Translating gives CASSEDRPGNTIYF.